A single sample is the source of the 6 T cell receptor beta chains below, sequenced in a study of PD-1 blockade in mismatch repair-deficient tumors. TCRdb keeps only in-frame clones here, not all; method: immunoSEQ multiplex PCR. This table holds approximately 100,000 clones, 82% found once. The sample in question was peripheral blood, obtained about 36 weeks after starting pembrolizumab. These receptors all stem from an adult with mismatch repair-deficient cancer.

This clone was counted ten times or more. This sequence joins TRBV12-1 and TRBJ2-7. TRBV12-1 is a pseudogene. This CDR3 has 16 amino acids. Written as DNA, the CDR3 is TGTGCCAGCAGCTTTTGGGTCACTGGACCTTACTACGAGCAGTACTTC. This encodes CASSFWVTGPYYEQYF.

This chain joins TRBV18 and TRBJ1-1, with a weak D call TRBD1 (6 bases). CDR3 length: 16 amino acids. V gave up 2 bases and J gave up 0 bases, with 13 bases separating them. CDR1 is KGHSH, CDR2 LQKENI, per germline. As DNA, the CDR3 is TGTGCCAGCTCACCAGGACAGCCTACAATGAACACTGAAGCTTTCTTT. Its translation is CASSPGQPTMNTEAFF.

CDR3 bases: TGTGCCAGCAGTCAGAGGACCGAGCAGTACTTC. It encodes CASSQRTEQYF. The gene calls are TRBV28 and TRBJ2-7; D remains unclear. In germline, CDR1 is MDHEN, CDR2 SYDVKM. The CDR3 totals 11 residues. Between the trimmed V and J ends, which lost 5 bases and 6 bases, there was a span of 8 bases.

The chain has TRBV4-1 and TRBJ2-5; possibly TRBD1 for D (6 bases). Trimming left V 2 bases short and J 2 bases short, with 15 bases between. Looked up from germline, CDR1 is MGHRA and CDR2 is YSYEKL. CDR3 length: 16 amino acids. CDR3: CASSQRDTQRQETQYF. In nucleotides, the CDR3 is TGCGCCAGCAGCCAAAGGGACACCCAGCGGCAAGAGACCCAGTACTTC.

This clone appeared a single time. V is TRBV19 and J is TRBJ2-2, with D hard to call. The germline gives CDR1 LNHDA, CDR2 SQIVND (reference sequence). The CDR3 has 16 amino acids. The germline V and J ends were trimmed by 5 bases and 6 bases, with 19 bases remaining between them. The CDR3 bases are TGTGCCAGTAGTGAGCCCGACCTAGGTCTTGCCGGGGAGCTGTTTTTT. Encoded protein: CASSEPDLGLAGELFF.

J is TRBJ1-1 and V is TRBV15; D is possibly TRBD1 (5 bases). Trimming shortened V by 1 base and J by 3 bases, and 6 bases separated the two germline ends. Germline V gene data show CDR1 as LNHNV and CDR2 as YYDKDF (reference sequence). There are 13 residues in the CDR3. CDR3 loop: CATSRGGDTEAFF. The CDR3 nucleotides are TGTGCCACCAGCAGAGGGGGGGACACTGAAGCTTTCTTT.